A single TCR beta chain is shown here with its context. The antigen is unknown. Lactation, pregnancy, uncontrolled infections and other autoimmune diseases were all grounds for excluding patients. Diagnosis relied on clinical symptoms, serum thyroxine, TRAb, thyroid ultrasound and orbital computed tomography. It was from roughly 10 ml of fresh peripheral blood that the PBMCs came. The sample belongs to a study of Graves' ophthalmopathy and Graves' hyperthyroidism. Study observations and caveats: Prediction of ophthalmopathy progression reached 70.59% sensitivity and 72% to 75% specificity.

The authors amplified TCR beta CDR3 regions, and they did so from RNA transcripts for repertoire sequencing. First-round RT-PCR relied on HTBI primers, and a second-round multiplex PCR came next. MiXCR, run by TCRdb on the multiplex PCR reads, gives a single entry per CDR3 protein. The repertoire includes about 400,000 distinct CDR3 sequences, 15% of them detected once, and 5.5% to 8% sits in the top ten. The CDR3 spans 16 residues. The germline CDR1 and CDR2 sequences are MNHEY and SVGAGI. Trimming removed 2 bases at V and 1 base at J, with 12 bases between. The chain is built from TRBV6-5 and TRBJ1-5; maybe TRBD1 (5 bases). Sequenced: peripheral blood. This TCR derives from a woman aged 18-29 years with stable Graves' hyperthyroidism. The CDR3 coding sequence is TGTGCCAGCAGTTACCCGGGGCTAGGGAGCAATCAGCCCCAGCATTTT. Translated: CASSYPGLGSNQPQHF.